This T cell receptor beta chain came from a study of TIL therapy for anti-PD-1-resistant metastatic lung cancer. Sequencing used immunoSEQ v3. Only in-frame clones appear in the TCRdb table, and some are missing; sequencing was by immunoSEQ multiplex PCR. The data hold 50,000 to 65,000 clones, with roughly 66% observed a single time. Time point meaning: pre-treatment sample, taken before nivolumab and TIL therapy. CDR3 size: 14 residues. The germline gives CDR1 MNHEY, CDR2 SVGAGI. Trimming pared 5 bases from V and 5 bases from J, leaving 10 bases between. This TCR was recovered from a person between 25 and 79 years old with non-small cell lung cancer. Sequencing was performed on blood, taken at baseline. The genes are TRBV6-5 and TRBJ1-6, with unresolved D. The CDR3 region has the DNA TGTGCCAGCAGTCAACCTCAGAATAATTCACCCCTCCACTTT. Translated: CASSQPQNNSPLHF.